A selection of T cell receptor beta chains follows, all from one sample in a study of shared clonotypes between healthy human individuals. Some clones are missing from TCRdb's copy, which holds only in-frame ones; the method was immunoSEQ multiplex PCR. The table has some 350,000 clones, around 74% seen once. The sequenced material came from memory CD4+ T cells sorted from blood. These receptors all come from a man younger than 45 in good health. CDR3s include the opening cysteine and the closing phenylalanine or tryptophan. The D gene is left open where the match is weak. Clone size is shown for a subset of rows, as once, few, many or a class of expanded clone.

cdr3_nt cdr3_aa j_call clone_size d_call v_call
TGTGCCACCAGCGGGAGTCCGGGACAGGCTTCACCCTACGAGCAGTACTTC CATSGSPGQASPYEQYF TRBJ2-7 . TRBD1 TRBV15
TGTGCCAGCAGTGGACAGGGAAACATTCAGTACTTC CASSGQGNIQYF TRBJ2-4 . TRBD1 TRBV2
TGTGCCAGCAGCTTATTTAGCGAGCAAGAGCAGTACTTC CASSLFSEQEQYF TRBJ2-7 . . TRBV11-2
TGTGCCAGCTCACCACCATTCCAGTACGAGCAGTACTTC CASSPPFQYEQYF TRBJ2-7 . . TRBV18
TGTGCCAGCAGTGGTCGGGGGTCGTACAATGAGCAGTTCTTC CASSGRGSYNEQFF TRBJ2-1 . . TRBV6-1
TGCGCCAGCAGTGATTCCCGACCCATACAGGGGTCTAATGAAAAACTGTTTTTT CASSDSRPIQGSNEKLFF TRBJ1-4 . TRBD1 TRBV10-2
TGTGCCAGCAGGAGACAGTCCACAGATACGCAGTATTTT CASRRQSTDTQYF TRBJ2-3 few . TRBV28
TGCGCCAGCACCGTTCAGGGGACTAGTTACAATGAGCAGTTCTTC CASTVQGTSYNEQFF TRBJ2-1 . TRBD2 TRBV5-1
TGTGCCAGCGCCCACAGGATCGGGAATGAGCAGTTCTTC CASAHRIGNEQFF TRBJ2-1 . . TRBV6-6
TGTGCCAGCAGCGTAGAAATCGGGACTAGCGGGATCGAGCAGTTCTTC CASSVEIGTSGIEQFF TRBJ2-1 . TRBD2 TRBV9
TGCAGTGCACCCCACAGGGGCGAGCAGTACTTC CSAPHRGEQYF TRBJ2-7 . TRBD1 TRBV20-1
TGTGCCAGCAGCTTGGAGCAGGCCAGCACCACTGAAGCTTTCTTT CASSLEQASTTEAFF TRBJ1-1 few . TRBV5-5
TGTGCCAGCAGCTTGACAGGGACTGGGAACACTGAAGCTTTCTTT CASSLTGTGNTEAFF TRBJ1-1 . . TRBV5-6
TGTGCCAGTACCCCCGACAGGTCCTCCTACAATGAGCAGTTCTTC CASTPDRSSYNEQFF TRBJ2-1 . . TRBV19
TGCGCCAGCAGCTCTGGGGGGCATGGCTACACCTTC CASSSGGHGYTF TRBJ1-2 few . TRBV5-1
TGTGCCAGCAGCTTAGACCCGTTTACTTCTGGCTACACCTTC CASSLDPFTSGYTF TRBJ1-2 . . TRBV7-2
TGTGCCAGCAGACCCACCGGACCAACCCGGGCCTACGAGCAGTACTTC CASRPTGPTRAYEQYF TRBJ2-7 . . TRBV28
TGTGCCAGCAGTTTAAAGGGATACGCCTACGAGCAGTACTTC CASSLKGYAYEQYF TRBJ2-7 . . TRBV27
TGTGCCAGCAGCTTAGCGGGGGGAGGTGAGCAGTTCTTC CASSLAGGGEQFF TRBJ2-1 . . TRBV7-9
TGTGCCAGTAGCTCTCTAAGGGGCAGCTCCTACAATGAGCAGTTCTTC CASSSLRGSSYNEQFF TRBJ2-1 few . TRBV19
TGTGCCAGTAGAGTTCCGCAGGGAGGCTACACCTTC CASRVPQGGYTF TRBJ1-2 . . TRBV19
TGTGCCAGCTCACCTAGACTAGCCGCTCGGCCCGGGGAGCTGTTTTTT CASSPRLAARPGELFF TRBJ2-2 . TRBD2 TRBV18
TGTGCCAGCAAAATCCTGGGACAGGGATCTGAAGCTTTCTTT CASKILGQGSEAFF TRBJ1-1 . TRBD1 TRBV27
TGTGCCAGTTCGAGGGGGAGGGCCCTCTCCTACGAGCAGTACTTC CASSRGRALSYEQYF TRBJ2-7 . . TRBV19
TGTGCCACCAGCAGAGGGGGTCCCACTGAAGCTTTCTTT CATSRGGPTEAFF TRBJ1-1 . . TRBV15
TGCAGCGTCCGACTAGTCGCTGGGGCCAACGTCCTGACTTTC CSVRLVAGANVLTF TRBJ2-6 few . TRBV29-1